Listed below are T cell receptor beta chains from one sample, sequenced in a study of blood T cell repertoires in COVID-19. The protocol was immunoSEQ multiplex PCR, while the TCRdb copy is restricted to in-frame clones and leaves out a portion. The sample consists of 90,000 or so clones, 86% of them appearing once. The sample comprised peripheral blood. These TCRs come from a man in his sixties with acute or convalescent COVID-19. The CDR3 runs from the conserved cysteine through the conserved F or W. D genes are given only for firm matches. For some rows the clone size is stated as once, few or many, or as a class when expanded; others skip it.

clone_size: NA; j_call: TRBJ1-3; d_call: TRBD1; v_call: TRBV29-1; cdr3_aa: CSVEARGFGNTIYF; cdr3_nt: TGCAGCGTTGAAGCCAGGGGGTTCGGAAACACCATATATTTT
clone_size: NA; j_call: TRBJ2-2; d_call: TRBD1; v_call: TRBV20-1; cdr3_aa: CSASGQGTGELFF; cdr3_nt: TGCAGTGCTAGTGGACAGGGGACCGGGGAGCTGTTTTTT
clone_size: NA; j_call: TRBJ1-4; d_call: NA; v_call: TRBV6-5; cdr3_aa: CASRDQGSSEKLFF; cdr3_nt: TGTGCCAGCAGGGATCAGGGGAGTAGCGAAAAACTGTTTTTT
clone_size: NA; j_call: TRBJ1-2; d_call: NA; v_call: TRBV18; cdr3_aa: CASSPGQSYGYTF; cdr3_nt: TGTGCCAGCTCGCCTGGACAGAGCTATGGCTACACCTTC
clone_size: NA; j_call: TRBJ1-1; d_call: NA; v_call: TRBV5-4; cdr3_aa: CASSSGPFVEDGNTEAFF; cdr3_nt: TGTGCCAGCAGCTCGGGCCCTTTCGTGGAGGATGGGAACACTGAAGCTTTCTTT
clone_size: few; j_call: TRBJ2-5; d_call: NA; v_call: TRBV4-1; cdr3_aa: CASSQDLGGTGGNQYF; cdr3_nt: TGCGCCAGCAGCCAAGATCTGGGAGGGACAGGTGGGAACCAGTACTTC
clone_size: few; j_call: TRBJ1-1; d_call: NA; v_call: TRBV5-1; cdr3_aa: CASSLERTSNTEAFF; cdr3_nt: TGCGCCAGCAGCTTGGAACGAACTTCGAACACTGAAGCTTTCTTT
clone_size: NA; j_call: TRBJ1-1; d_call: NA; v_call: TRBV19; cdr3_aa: CASGRRVNSLEAFF; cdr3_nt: TGTGCCAGTGGCCGCCGGGTTAATTCCCTTGAAGCTTTCTTT
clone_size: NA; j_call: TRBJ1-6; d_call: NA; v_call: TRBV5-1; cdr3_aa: CASSLAVGQNNSPLHF; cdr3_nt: TGCGCCAGCAGCTTGGCCGTCGGACAGAATAATTCACCCCTCCACTTT
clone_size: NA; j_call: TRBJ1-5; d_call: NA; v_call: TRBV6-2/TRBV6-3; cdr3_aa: CASSYFGRGVLSNQPQHF; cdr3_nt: TGTGCCAGCAGTTACTTCGGCAGGGGCGTATTGAGCAATCAGCCCCAGCATTTT
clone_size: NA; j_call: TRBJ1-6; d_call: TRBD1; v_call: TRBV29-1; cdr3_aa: CSVRPGGTNSPLHF; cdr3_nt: TGCAGCGTGCGCCCAGGGGGAACGAATTCACCCCTCCACTTT
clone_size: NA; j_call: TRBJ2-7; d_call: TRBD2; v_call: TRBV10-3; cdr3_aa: CAISAALAGVGEQYF; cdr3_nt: TGTGCCATCAGTGCCGCCCTAGCGGGAGTGGGCGAGCAGTACTTC
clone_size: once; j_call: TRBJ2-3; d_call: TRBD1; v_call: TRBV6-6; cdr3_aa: CASSPTWGRGNQDTQYF; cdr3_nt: TGTGCCAGCAGTCCCACGTGGGGCAGGGGGAATCAGGATACGCAGTATTTT
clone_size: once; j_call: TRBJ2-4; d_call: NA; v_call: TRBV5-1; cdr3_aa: CASSPQGAKNIQYF; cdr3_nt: TGCGCCAGCAGCCCCCAGGGTGCCAAAAACATTCAGTACTTC
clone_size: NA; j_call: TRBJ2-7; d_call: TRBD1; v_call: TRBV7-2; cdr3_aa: CASSPHRDRAYEQYF; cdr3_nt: TGTGCCAGCAGCCCCCACCGGGACAGGGCCTACGAGCAGTACTTC
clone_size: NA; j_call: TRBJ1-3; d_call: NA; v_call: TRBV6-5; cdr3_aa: CASSNTGIRNTIYF; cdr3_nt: TGTGCCAGCAGCAACACAGGGATTAGAAACACCATATATTTT
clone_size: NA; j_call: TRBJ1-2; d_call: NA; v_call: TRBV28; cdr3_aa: CASSSDSYGYTF; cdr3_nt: TGTGCCAGCAGTTCTGACAGCTATGGCTACACCTTC
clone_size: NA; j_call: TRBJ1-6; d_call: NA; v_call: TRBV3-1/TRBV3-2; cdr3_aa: CASSLKTFVSYNSPLHF; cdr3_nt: TGTGCCAGCAGCCTAAAGACTTTCGTATCCTATAATTCACCCCTCCACTTT
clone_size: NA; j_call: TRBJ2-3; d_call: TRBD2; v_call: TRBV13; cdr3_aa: CASSAYGVAGSTDTQYF; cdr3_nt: TGTGCCAGCAGCGCATATGGGGTAGCGGGGAGCACAGATACGCAGTATTTT
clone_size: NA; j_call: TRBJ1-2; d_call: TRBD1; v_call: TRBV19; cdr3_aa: CASSTGQGRSGYTF; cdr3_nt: TGTGCCAGTAGTACGGGACAGGGACGAAGTGGCTACACCTTC
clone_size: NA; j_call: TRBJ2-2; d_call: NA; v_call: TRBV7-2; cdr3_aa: CASSVGGAGELFF; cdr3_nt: TGTGCCAGCAGCGTCGGGGGAGCCGGGGAGCTGTTTTTT
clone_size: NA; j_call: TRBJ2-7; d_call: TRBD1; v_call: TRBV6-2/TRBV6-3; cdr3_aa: CASSRPGGVYEQYF; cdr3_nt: TGTGCCAGCAGCCGCCCAGGGGGCGTCTACGAGCAGTACTTC
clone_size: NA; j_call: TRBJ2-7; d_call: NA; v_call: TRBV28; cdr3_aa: CASQGIEEQYF; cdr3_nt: TGTGCCAGCCAGGGAATTGAAGAGCAGTACTTC
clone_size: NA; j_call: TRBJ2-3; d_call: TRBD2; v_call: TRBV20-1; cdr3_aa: CSASISGGSGDTQYF; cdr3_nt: TGCAGTGCTAGTATTAGCGGGGGGTCGGGAGATACGCAGTATTTT
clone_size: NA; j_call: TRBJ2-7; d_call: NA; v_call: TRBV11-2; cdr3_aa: CASSLVHRLGGPPYEQYF; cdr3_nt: TGTGCCAGCAGCTTAGTCCATCGTCTCGGAGGGCCCCCATACGAGCAGTACTTC
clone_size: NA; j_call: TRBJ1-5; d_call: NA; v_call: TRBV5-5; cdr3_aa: CASSLVGGNQPQHF; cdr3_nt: TGTGCCAGCAGCTTGGTGGGAGGCAATCAGCCCCAGCATTTT
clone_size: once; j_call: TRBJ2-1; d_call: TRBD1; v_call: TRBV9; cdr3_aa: CASSVAPGQALSYNEQFF; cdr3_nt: TGTGCCAGCAGCGTAGCCCCCGGACAGGCGCTCTCCTACAATGAGCAGTTCTTC
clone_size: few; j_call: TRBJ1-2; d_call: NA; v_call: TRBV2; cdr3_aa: CASSETWQGNYGYTF; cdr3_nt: TGTGCCAGCAGTGAAACGTGGCAGGGGAACTATGGCTACACCTTC
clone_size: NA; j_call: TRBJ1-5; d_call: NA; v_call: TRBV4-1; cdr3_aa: CASSRQQFNNQPQHF; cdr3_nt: TGCGCCAGCAGCCGACAGCAGTTCAACAATCAGCCCCAGCATTTT
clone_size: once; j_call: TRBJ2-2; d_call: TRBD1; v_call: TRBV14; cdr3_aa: CASSQRTGRITGELFF; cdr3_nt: TGTGCCAGCAGCCAAAGGACAGGGCGGATTACCGGGGAGCTGTTTTTT
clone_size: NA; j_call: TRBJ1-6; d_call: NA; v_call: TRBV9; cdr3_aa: CASSVTGLDSPLHF; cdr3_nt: TGTGCCAGCAGCGTCACAGGGTTAGATTCACCCCTCCACTTT
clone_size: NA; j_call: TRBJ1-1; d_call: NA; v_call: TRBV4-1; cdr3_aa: CASSSGATPNTEAFF; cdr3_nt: TGCGCCAGCAGTTCAGGGGCGACACCGAACACTGAAGCTTTCTTT
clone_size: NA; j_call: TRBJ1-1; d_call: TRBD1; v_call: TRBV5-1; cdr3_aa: CASSPGQGGTEAFF; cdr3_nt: TGCGCCAGCAGCCCGGGACAGGGGGGAACTGAAGCTTTCTTT
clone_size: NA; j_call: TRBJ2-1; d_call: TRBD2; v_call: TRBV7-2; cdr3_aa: CASSLDGRLNNEQFF; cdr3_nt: TGTGCCAGCAGCTTAGACGGGAGGCTGAACAATGAGCAGTTCTTC
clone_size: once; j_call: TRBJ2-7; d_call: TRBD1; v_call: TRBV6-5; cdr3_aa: CASSYSGGREQYF; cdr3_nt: TGTGCCAGCAGTTACTCAGGGGGCCGCGAGCAGTACTTC
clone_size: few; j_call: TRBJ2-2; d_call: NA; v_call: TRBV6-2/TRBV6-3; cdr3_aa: CASSFTGSNTGELFF; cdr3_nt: TGTGCCAGCAGTTTCACGGGATCGAACACCGGGGAGCTGTTTTTT
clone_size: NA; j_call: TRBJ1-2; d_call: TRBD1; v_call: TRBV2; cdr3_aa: CASSHGQAGDGYTF; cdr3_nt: TGTGCCAGCAGCCACGGACAGGCGGGTGATGGCTACACCTTC
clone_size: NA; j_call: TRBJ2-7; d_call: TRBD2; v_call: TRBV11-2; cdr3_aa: CASSLEAGGPTYEQYF; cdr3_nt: TGTGCCAGCAGCTTAGAAGCGGGAGGGCCAACCTACGAGCAGTACTTC
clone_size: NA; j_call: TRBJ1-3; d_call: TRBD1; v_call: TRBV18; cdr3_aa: CASSPLTGLTGNTIYF; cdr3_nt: TGTGCCAGCTCACCCCTGACAGGGCTGACCGGAAACACCATATATTTT
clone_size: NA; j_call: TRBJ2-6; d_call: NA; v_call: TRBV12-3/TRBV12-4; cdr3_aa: CASRTAGANVLTF; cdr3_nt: TGTGCCAGCAGGACAGCTGGGGCCAACGTCCTGACTTTC
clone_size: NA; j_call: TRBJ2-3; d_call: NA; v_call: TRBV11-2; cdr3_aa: CASSPHPADTQYF; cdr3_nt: TGTGCCAGCAGCCCCCACCCGGCAGATACGCAGTATTTT
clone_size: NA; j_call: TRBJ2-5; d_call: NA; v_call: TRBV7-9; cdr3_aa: CASSLALGLTQETQYF; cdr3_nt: TGTGCCAGCAGCTTAGCTCTTGGACTAACCCAAGAGACCCAGTACTTC
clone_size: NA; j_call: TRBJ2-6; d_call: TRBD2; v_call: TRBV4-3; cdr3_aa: CASSPSGGAWGANVLTF; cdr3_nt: TGCGCCAGCAGCCCGAGCGGGGGGGCCTGGGGGGCCAACGTCCTGACTTTC
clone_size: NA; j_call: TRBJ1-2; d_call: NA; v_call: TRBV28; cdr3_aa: CASSPPGSSNYGYTF; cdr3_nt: TGTGCCAGCAGTCCACCTGGCAGTTCTAACTATGGCTACACCTTC
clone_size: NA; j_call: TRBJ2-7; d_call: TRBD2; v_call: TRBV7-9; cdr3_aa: CASSLVWGLANYEQYF; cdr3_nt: TGTGCCAGCAGCTTAGTATGGGGACTAGCCAACTACGAGCAGTACTTC
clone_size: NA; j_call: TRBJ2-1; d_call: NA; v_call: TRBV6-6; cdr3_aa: CASRPPRGAGYEQFF; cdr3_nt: TGTGCCAGCAGGCCTCCCCGGGGGGCCGGGTATGAGCAGTTCTTC
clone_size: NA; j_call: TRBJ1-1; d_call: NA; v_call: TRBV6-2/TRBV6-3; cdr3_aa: CASSSTRNTEAFF; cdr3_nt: TGTGCCAGCAGTTCTACGAGGAACACTGAAGCTTTCTTT
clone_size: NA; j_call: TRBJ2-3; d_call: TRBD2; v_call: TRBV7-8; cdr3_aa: CASSLAVLAETALRTDTQYF; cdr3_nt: TGTGCCAGCAGCTTAGCAGTACTAGCGGAGACCGCTCTACGCACAGATACGCAGTATTTT
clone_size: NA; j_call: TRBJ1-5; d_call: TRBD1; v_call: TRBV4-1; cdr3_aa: CASSHATGGNQPQHF; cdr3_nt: TGCGCCAGCAGCCATGCGACAGGGGGGAATCAGCCCCAGCATTTT